These 15 T cell receptor beta chains were all obtained from the same sample, sequenced in a study of blood T cells in healthy people across ages. A second roughly 6 to 11 cycle PCR used barcoded and J-beta primers. TCRdb reprocessed the 5' RACE reads with MiXCR, giving one entry per CDR3 protein. The sample lists 780,000 or so distinct CDR3 sequences; more than 20% were seen once. This sample also belongs to another study, concerning T cells of mothers and their children.

The specimen sequenced was blood. These receptors all stem from a boy aged 5-17 years in good health.

The chain has TRBV7-2 and TRBJ2-7; 8 bases map to TRBD1. J was trimmed by 3 bases and V by 2 bases; bases with no gene match: 6. CDR3 length: 15 residues. Per germline, CDR1 SGHTA and CDR2 FQGNSA. The CDR3 coding sequence is TGTGCCAGCAGCTTACGGGCAGGGGGCGACTACGAGCAGTACTTC. Encoded protein: CASSLRAGGDYEQYF.

This chain joins TRBV9 and TRBJ1-2; D remains ambiguous. The germline V gene has CDR1 SGDLS and CDR2 YYNGEE. The CDR3 contains 11 residues. The ends were cut back, 3 bases at V and 7 bases at J, with 7 bases in the middle. CDR3 residues: CASSGFPGYTF. The CDR3 nucleotides read TGTGCCAGCAGCGGGTTTCCTGGCTACACCTTC.

This clonotype was detected only a few times. CDR3: CSGLDRGRQNEQFF. The CDR3 DNA follows: TGCAGCGGCCTCGACAGGGGGCGACAGAATGAGCAGTTCTTC. This chain connects TRBV29-1 to TRBJ2-1; TRBD1 aligns across 10 bases. The CDR3 is 14 residues long. J gave up 7 bases and V 7 bases, and 10 bases lay outside the gene matches. Germline V gene data show CDR1 as SQVTM and CDR2 as ANQGSEA.

CDR3 coding DNA: TGTGCCAGCAGCTTAGCGGCCTTAGCGGGGTCGGATACGCAGTATTTT. This translates into CASSLAALAGSDTQYF. The chain links TRBV7-2 to TRBJ2-3, with 8 bases that match TRBD2. V gave up 0 bases and J gave up 6 bases; unmatched junction bases: 8. The CDR3 has 16 amino acids. Germline CDR1 reads SGHTA; CDR2 reads FQGNSA.

The chain recombines TRBV6-6 with TRBJ1-1; D is uncertain. This CDR3 contains 13 residues. Trimming stripped 6 bases from V and 11 bases from J, with 19 bases between. The germline CDR1 and CDR2 sequences are MNHNY and SVGAGI (reference sequence). The CDR3 region is CASSPVGPTEAFF. Here the CDR3 DNA reads TGTGCCAGCAGCCCCGTGGGCCCTACAGAGGCTTTCTTT.

As for this clonotype: At one boundary the junction diverges from the germline segment, which might be a read error. CDR3 residues: CASSLEAGSSYEPYF. DNA for the CDR3: TGTGCCAGCAGTTTAGAGGCGGGATCCTCCTACGAGCCGTACTTC. The rearrangement joins TRBV12-3 or TRBV12-4 to TRBJ2-7, with a possible D match to TRBD2 (6 bases). There are 15 residues in the CDR3.

This clonotype came up a few times. The chain is built from TRBV5-6 and TRBJ2-5; TRBD2 might be the D (6 bases). Between the trimmed V and J ends, which lost 0 bases and 5 bases, there was a span of 14 bases. The CDR3 contains 15 residues. Germline CDR1 reads SGHDT; CDR2 reads YYEEEE. DNA for the CDR3: TGTGCCAGCAGCTTGGCGGCGGGAAACTCCGAGACCCAGTACTTC. The encoded protein is CASSLAAGNSETQYF. Based on the CDR3 plus reference TRBV5-6 and TRBJ2-5, the full variable domain is DAGVTQSPTHLIKTRGQQVTLRCSPKSGHDTVSWYQQALGQGPQFIFQYYEEEERQRGNFPDRFSGHQFPNYSSELNVNALLLGDSALYLCASSLAAGNSETQYFGPGTRLLVL.

J is TRBJ1-4 and V is TRBV7-2, with D perhaps matching TRBD1 (6 bases). V lost 3 bases and J 7 bases, leaving 12 bases between the germline ends. The CDR3 consists of 14 residues. Per the germline V gene, CDR1 is SGHTA and CDR2 is FQGNSA. The CDR3 DNA is TGTGCCAGCAGCTTTTCACAGGGCGTTGAAAAACTGTTTTTT. Residues: CASSFSQGVEKLFF.

Only one count was recorded for this clonotype. The CDR3 bases are TGTGCCAGCAGAATCCGGGACAGGGGCTCCGAGCAGTACTTC. Its protein is CASRIRDRGSEQYF. The chain combines TRBV28 with TRBJ2-7; TRBD1 agrees at 10 bases. The CDR3 is 14 residues long. V lost 6 bases to trimming and J lost 6 bases; unmatched junction nucleotides: 8. Germline V gene sequence: CDR1 MDHEN, CDR2 SYDVKM.

The chain employs TRBV12-3 or TRBV12-4 and TRBJ2-1, with D hard to call. Matching the DNA end better, TRBJ2-5 makes the J call doubtful. This CDR3 region has 14 residues. For the CDR3, the DNA is TGTGCCAGCAGTTTGAGGTTTTTACAAGAGACCCAGTACTTC. It specifies CASSLRFLQETQYF.

This clonotype came up many times. The chain recombines TRBV7-9 with TRBJ2-5; 7 positions match TRBD1. The assigned J gene may be wrong: the sequence end matches TRBJ2-7 better. Germline CDR1 reads SEHNR; CDR2 reads FQNEAQ (reference sequence). This CDR3 comprises 16 residues. The CDR3 sequence is CASSSTLDRESYEQYF. The CDR3 coding sequence is TGTGCCAGCAGCTCTACACTAGACAGGGAGTCCTACGAGCAGTACTTC.

The J gene is TRBJ1-2, the V gene TRBV7-2, with D maybe TRBD1 (5 bases). Germline V gene data show CDR1 as SGHTA and CDR2 as FQGNSA. Deletions cut 0 bases from V and 0 bases from J, with 11 bases between. The CDR3 has 16 residues. The DNA of the CDR3 is TGTGCCAGCAGCTTAGCGGAAGGGGTCTCTAACTATGGCTACACCTTC. Amino acids: CASSLAEGVSNYGYTF. Full variable domain (remainder filled in from reference TRBV7-2 and TRBJ1-2): GAGVSQSPSNKVTEKGKDVELRCDPISGHTALYWYRQSLGQGLEFLIYFQGNSAPDKSGLPSDRFSAERTGGSVSTLTIQRTQQEDSAVYLCASSLAEGVSNYGYTFGSGTRLTVV.

V gene TRBV27 combines with J gene TRBJ1-5; no firm D call. CDR1 and CDR2 from the germline V gene are MNHEY and SMNVEV (reference sequence). The CDR3 totals 14 residues. Trimming left V 5 bases short and J 1 base short, with 9 bases between. The CDR3 region is CASSPGWSNQPQHF. The CDR3 region has the DNA TGTGCCAGCAGTCCCGGTTGGAGCAATCAGCCCCAGCATTTT.

This sequence joins TRBV3-1 and TRBJ2-3; D remains ambiguous. From germline, CDR1 is LGHDT and CDR2 YNNKEL (reference sequence). The CDR3 spans 17 residues. Trimming shortened V by 0 bases and J by 4 bases, and 17 bases separated the two germline ends. The CDR3 is CASSQDIVGPNSDTQYF. In DNA form, the CDR3 reads TGTGCCAGCAGCCAAGATATAGTAGGACCCAATTCAGATACGCAGTATTTT.

This clonotype has a handful of counts. Without the conserved terminal phenylalanine or tryptophan, this CDR3 likely stems from a read error. The rearrangement uses TRBV15 and TRBJ1-5, with D perhaps matching TRBD1 (5 bases). This CDR3 is 15 amino acids long. Germline V gene data show CDR1 as LNHNV and CDR2 as YYDKDF (reference sequence). Between the trimmed V and J ends, which lost 1 base and 2 bases, there was a span of 9 bases. As DNA, the CDR3 is TGTGCCACCAGCAGAGCAGGGTATGGCAATCAGCCCCAGCATCTT. This codes for CATSRAGYGNQPQHL.